This paragraph covers one T cell receptor (beta chain) sequence. Assay used: immunoSEQ multiplex PCR; TCRdb lists only in-frame clones, some missing. The sample yields under 95,000 clones, roughly 91% seen once. This entry comes from a study of T cell changes during pregnancy in multiple sclerosis. Sequenced here: peripheral blood, sampled after pregnancy. The TCR comes from a female donor in good health, enrolled as a control in a pregnancy study.

This CDR3 is CASSLRRVGSPLHF. The CDR3 region has the DNA TGTGCCAGCAGCTTAAGGAGGGTAGGTTCACCCCTCCACTTT. The chain links TRBV7-2 to TRBJ1-6; the D is unclear. The CDR3 covers 14 residues. V lost 2 bases and J lost 9, with 11 bases in between. The germline CDR1 and CDR2 sequences are SGHTA and FQGNSA.